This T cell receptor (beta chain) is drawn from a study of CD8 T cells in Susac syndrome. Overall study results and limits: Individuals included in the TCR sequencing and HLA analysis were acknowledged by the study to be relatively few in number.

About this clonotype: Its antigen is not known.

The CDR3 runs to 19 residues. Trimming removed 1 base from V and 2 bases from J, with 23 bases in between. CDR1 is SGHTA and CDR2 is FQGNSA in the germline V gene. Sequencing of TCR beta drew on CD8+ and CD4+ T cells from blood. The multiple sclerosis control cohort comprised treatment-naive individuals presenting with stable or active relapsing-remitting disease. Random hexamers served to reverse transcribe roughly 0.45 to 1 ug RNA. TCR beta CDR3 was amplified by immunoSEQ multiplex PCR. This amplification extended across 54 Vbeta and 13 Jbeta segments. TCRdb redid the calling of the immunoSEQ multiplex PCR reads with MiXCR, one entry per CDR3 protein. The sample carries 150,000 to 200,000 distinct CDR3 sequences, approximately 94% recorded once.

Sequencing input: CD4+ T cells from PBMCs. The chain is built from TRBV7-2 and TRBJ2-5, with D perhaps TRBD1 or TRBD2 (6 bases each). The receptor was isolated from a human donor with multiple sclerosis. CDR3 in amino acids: CASSLVGGLASIQQETQYF. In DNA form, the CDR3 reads TGTGCCAGCAGCTTAGTTGGGGGGCTAGCGAGCATCCAACAAGAGACCCAGTACTTC.